The 17 T cell receptor beta chains reported below all come from one sample, sequenced in a study of blood T cell repertoires in COVID-19. Clones were sequenced by immunoSEQ multiplex PCR, and TCRdb holds only the in-frame ones, with some missing. Of about 200,000 clones in the sample, 70% to 90% are singletons; the top ten hold approximately 25%. The sample taken for sequencing was PBMCs or T cells enriched from blood (not recorded which). Source of these receptors: a woman in her thirties or forties in a cohort exposed to, infected with or recovered from COVID-19 (not recorded which).

The rearrangement links TRBV5-1 to TRBJ2-1, with 9 bases lining up with TRBD2. Germline CDR1 and CDR2: SGHRS and YFSETQ. Trimming at V came to 9 bases and at J to 6 bases, leaving 10 bases not matched to a gene. This CDR3 has 14 amino acids. This chain's CDR3 is CATTRSGGPNEQFF. CDR3 DNA sequence: TGCGCCACCACTAGGAGCGGGGGGCCCAATGAGCAGTTCTTC.

This chain connects TRBV27 to TRBJ2-1; D may be TRBD2 (5 bases). CDR1 is MNHEY and CDR2 is SMNVEV in the germline V gene (reference sequence). V was trimmed by 0 bases and J by 8 bases, leaving 14 bases between them. The CDR3 length is 15 residues. The DNA of the CDR3 is TGTGCCAGCAGTTTATCGCTGGAAGGGAGCTATGAGCAGTTCTTC. It yields the protein CASSLSLEGSYEQFF.

The chain couples TRBV13 to TRBJ1-1; no definite D call. The CDR3 consists of 14 residues. Trimming took 3 bases from V and 0 from J, leaving 8 bases between them. The germline CDR1 and CDR2 sequences are PRHDT and FYEKMQ (reference sequence). The CDR3 protein is CASSLGDMNTEAFF. The CDR3 DNA reads as TGTGCCAGCAGCTTGGGAGATATGAACACTGAAGCTTTCTTT.

The chain recombines TRBV2 with TRBJ2-7; TRBD1 agrees at 9 bases. Germline V gene sequence: CDR1 SNHLY, CDR2 FYNNEI. With 7 bases clipped from V and 3 bases from J, the junction kept 4 bases outside the gene matches. The CDR3 is 13 amino acids. The CDR3 reads CASKTGQGYEQYF. In DNA, the CDR3 is TGTGCCAGCAAAACGGGACAGGGCTACGAGCAGTACTTC.

The chain uses TRBV10-2 and TRBJ2-3; D not resolved. Germline loops: CDR1 WSHSY, CDR2 SAAADI. Trimming removed 7 bases at V and 0 bases at J, with 11 bases between. The length of the CDR3 is 14 residues. The DNA for the CDR3 is TGCGCCAGCAAAGTGGGCCACAGCACAGATACGCAGTATTTT. Translated: CASKVGHSTDTQYF.

CDR3 protein: CASSFRQGGEKLFF. The CDR3 DNA reads as TGTGCCAGCAGCTTCAGACAGGGTGGGGAAAAACTGTTTTTT. V gene TRBV13 combines with J gene TRBJ1-4; 7 bases line up with TRBD1. Per the germline V gene, CDR1 is PRHDT and CDR2 is FYEKMQ (reference sequence). V lost 3 bases to trimming and J lost 8 bases; unmatched junction nucleotides: 6. This CDR3 region has 14 residues.

The chain uses TRBV19 and TRBJ2-1; tentative D call: TRBD2 (5 bases). Trimming took off 4 bases at V and 9 bases at J, with 13 bases between the two ends. Germline V CDR1 and CDR2: LNHDA, SQIVND (reference sequence). The length of the CDR3 is 13 residues. The CDR3 coding sequence is TGTGCCAGTAGTAACGGCGGGCTTTCTGAGCAGTTCTTC. Its translation: CASSNGGLSEQFF.

This clone is a singleton in its sample. CDR3 loop: CASATRGGNTEAFF. The CDR3 coding sequence is TGCGCCAGCGCCACCAGGGGCGGGAACACTGAAGCTTTCTTT. The J gene is TRBJ1-1, the V gene TRBV5-1; D possibly corresponds to TRBD1 (6 bases). Germline lookup yields CDR1 SGHRS and CDR2 YFSETQ. Trimming shortened V by 7 bases and J by 1 base, and 14 bases separated the two germline ends. The CDR3 runs to 14 residues.

This chain joins TRBV4-3 and TRBJ1-2, with 8 bases lining up with TRBD1. CDR1 is LGHNA and CDR2 is YSLEER in the germline V gene. J gave up 4 bases and V 2 bases, and 9 bases lay outside the gene matches. This CDR3 has 16 amino acids. CDR3 in amino acids: CASSQWPDRAPYGYTF. The CDR3 nucleotides are TGCGCCAGCAGCCAATGGCCGGACAGGGCACCCTATGGCTACACCTTC.

The chain joins TRBV5-1 to TRBJ2-2; a possible D gene is TRBD2 (6 bases). Trimming left V 3 bases short and J 1 base short, with 16 bases between. CDR3 length: 17 residues. Germline-derived CDR1 and CDR2 are SGHRS and YFSETQ. CDR3 coding DNA: TGCGCCAGCAGCTCGTCCCGGGGAGGACAGAACACCGGGGAGCTGTTTTTT. Its protein is CASSSSRGGQNTGELFF.

The gene calls are TRBV5-1 and TRBJ2-2, with 12 bases lining up with TRBD2. Germline CDR1 is SGHRS and CDR2 is YFSETQ. The length of the CDR3 is 15 residues. Germline trimming cut 3 bases from V and 6 bases from J; bases unmatched to any gene: 3. CDR3 in DNA: TGCGCCAGCAGCTCCGGACTAGCGGGGTCCGGGGAGCTGTTTTTT. This encodes CASSSGLAGSGELFF.

This rearrangement joins TRBV10-3 to TRBJ2-1; 10 nucleotides line up with TRBD1. Germline V lookup: CDR1 ENHRY, CDR2 SYGVKD. V lost 11 bases and J lost 8; bases outside the gene matches: 9. CDR3 length: 13 amino acids. The CDR3 DNA reads as TGTGCCGCACTGGGACAGGGGAGCGATGAGCAGTTCTTC. It specifies CAALGQGSDEQFF.

A note on this clone: An end of the junction does not agree with germline; a read error may underlie this. J is TRBJ2-4 and V is TRBV7-9; TRBD2 matches at 10 bases. The germline CDR1 and CDR2 sequences are SEHNR and FQNEAQ (reference sequence). This CDR3 spans 13 amino acids. The DNA of the CDR3 is TGTGCCAGCAGCCCCCTGGCTAGCGGGAGAGTCAGCTTC. Translating gives CASSPLASGRVSF. Looking up the rest from reference TRBV7-9 and TRBJ2-4 gives the full variable domain: DTGVSQNPRHKITKRGQNVTFRCDPISEHNRLYWYRQTLGQGPEFLTYFQNEAQLEKSRLLSDRFSAERPKGSFSTLEIQRTEQGDSAMYLCASSPLASGRVSFGAGTRLSVL.

The rearrangement links TRBV30 to TRBJ1-5; D may be TRBD1 (6 bases). CDR3 length: 13 residues. V dropped 3 bases and J dropped 7 bases, with 13 bases sitting between them. CDR1 GTSNPN and CDR2 SVGIG come from the germline V gene (reference sequence). CDR3 sequence: CAWSGGGRQPQHF. Written as DNA, the CDR3 is TGTGCCTGGAGCGGGGGGGGCCGGCAGCCCCAGCATTTT.

The V gene is TRBV23-1, the J gene TRBJ1-4, with 8 bases fitting TRBD1. TRBV23-1 is flagged as an ORF with uncertain function. Trimming cost V 3 bases and J 0 bases; bases outside gene matches: 6. This CDR3 is 17 amino acids long. Here the CDR3 DNA reads TGCGCCAGCAGTCATGACAGGGGACTTGCAACTAATGAAAAACTGTTTTTT. Translation: CASSHDRGLATNEKLFF.

CDR3 region: CASSTGQFNTEAFF. Written as DNA, the CDR3 is TGCGCCAGCAGCACGGGACAGTTTAACACTGAAGCTTTCTTT. The chain employs TRBV5-1 and TRBJ1-1; 7 bases are shared with TRBD1. Unmatched junction bases numbered 5, after V lost 4 bases and J lost 2 bases. The CDR3 is made up of 14 amino acids. Germline V lookup: CDR1 SGHRS, CDR2 YFSETQ.

The rearrangement joins TRBV10-3 to TRBJ1-1; 7 bases map to TRBD1. This CDR3 is built from 15 residues. J lost 5 bases, V lost 2 bases, and 8 bases had no gene match. Germline V gene lookup returns CDR1 ENHRY and CDR2 SYGVKD. Here the CDR3 DNA reads TGTGCCATCAGTGAGGCTCGACAGGGCCAGACTGAAGCTTTCTTT. Translated, it gives CAISEARQGQTEAFF.